Shown below are 18 T cell receptor beta chains from a single sample sequenced in a study of beta chain features in type 1 diabetes. The investigators reverse transcribed all of the isolated RNA, so they sequenced expressed TCRB transcripts. Only in-frame clones appear in the TCRdb table, and some are missing; sequencing was by immunoSEQ multiplex PCR. This repertoire shows over 120,000 clones, around a tenth found once; its top ten account for 0.55% to 0.85%. Material: central memory CD4+ T cells from blood. Receptors originate from a man aged 18 to 30 in good health.

This clone was counted a few times. The rearrangement links TRBV9 to TRBJ1-3; a weak D match, TRBD1 (5 bases). Germline-derived CDR1 and CDR2 are SGDLS and YYNGEE. V was cut by 3 bases and J by 6 bases, with 19 bases left in between. The CDR3 has 16 amino acids. CDR3 region: CASSGTAVRAVNTIYF. The CDR3, as DNA: TGTGCCAGCAGCGGAACGGCTGTCAGGGCGGTAAACACCATATATTTT.

This clone turned up a few times. The chain couples TRBV19 to TRBJ2-7, with 9 bases matching TRBD1. The germline CDR1 and CDR2 sequences are LNHDA and SQIVND (reference sequence). This CDR3 contains 14 residues. V lost 5 bases and J lost 4; bases outside the gene matches: 6. CDR3 sequence: CASSPGDREYEQYF. In DNA form, the CDR3 reads TGTGCCAGTAGTCCCGGGGACAGGGAGTACGAGCAGTACTTC.

This clone was detected only a few times. The gene calls are TRBV27 and TRBJ1-5; a weak D match, TRBD1 (6 bases). Trimming took off 6 bases at V and 1 base at J, with 10 bases between the two ends. The CDR3 is 14 amino acids. CDR1 is MNHEY, CDR2 SMNVEV, per germline (reference sequence). The CDR3 region has the DNA TGTGCCAGCAGGGGGACATCCAGCAATCAGCCCCAGCATTTT. Its translation is CASRGTSSNQPQHF.

The V and J genes are TRBV9 and TRBJ2-2, with 8 bases identical to TRBD1. The ends lost 0 bases at V and 6 bases at J; junction bases unmatched: 4. CDR3 length: 15 residues. CDR1 SGDLS and CDR2 YYNGEE come from the germline V gene. The chain's CDR3 is CASSVGQGAPGELFF. CDR3 coding DNA: TGTGCCAGCAGCGTAGGGCAGGGGGCCCCCGGGGAGCTGTTTTTT.

This clone was seen more than once but under ten times. V usage is TRBV5-1 and J usage is TRBJ2-2; TRBD2 aligns across 11 bases. V shed 2 bases and J 0 bases; nucleotides not matched to a gene: 0. The CDR3 is made up of 16 amino acids. CDR1 and CDR2 from the germline V gene are SGHRS and YFSETQ. The CDR3 spells CASSLLAGANTGELFF. CDR3 nucleotide sequence: TGCGCCAGCAGCTTACTAGCGGGGGCGAACACCGGGGAGCTGTTTTTT.

DNA of the CDR3: TGTGCCAGCTCACCGGGACTAGATAGAAGGAATGAGCAGTTCTTC. Amino acid sequence: CASSPGLDRRNEQFF. The chain links TRBV18 to TRBJ2-1, with 8 bases fitting TRBD2. The CDR3 length is 15 residues. The germline V gene encodes CDR1 KGHSH and CDR2 LQKENI. V lost 3 bases, J lost 7 bases, and 8 bases stayed unmatched.

This clone was found a few times. The rearrangement joins TRBV7-9 to TRBJ1-6; 8 bases map to TRBD1. The V gene end was trimmed by 5 bases and the J gene end by 10 bases; junction bases not matched to a gene: 7. The germline gives CDR1 SEHNR, CDR2 FQNEAQ (reference sequence). This CDR3 comprises 14 residues. The DNA for the CDR3 is TGTGCCAGCAGCCTAGGACAGGGAGGCTCACCCCTCCACTTT. Translated: CASSLGQGGSPLHF.

The chain combines TRBV27 with TRBJ2-7; 8 bases agree with TRBD1. This CDR3 has 13 residues. The V segment lost 5 bases and the J segment 3 bases; nucleotides outside the gene matches: 3. In germline, CDR1 is MNHEY, CDR2 SMNVEV (reference sequence). The CDR3, as DNA: TGTGCCAGCAGTACTACAGGGGGCTACGAGCAGTACTTC. It codes for CASSTTGGYEQYF.

This clone has more than one count but fewer than ten. The CDR3 here is CASSLFMGGNQPQHF. The CDR3 DNA sequence: TGTGCCAGCAGCTTATTCATGGGGGGAAATCAGCCCCAGCATTTT. The V call is TRBV7-2, the J call TRBJ1-5, with D perhaps TRBD1 (5 bases). The CDR3 is 15 amino acids. Germline V gives CDR1 SGHTA, CDR2 FQGNSA. Trimming removed 2 bases from V and 4 bases from J, with 12 bases in between.

The J gene is TRBJ2-6, the V gene TRBV5-4; D might be TRBD2 (5 bases). The V gene's germline CDR1 is SGHNT and CDR2 YYREEE (reference sequence). The CDR3 loop spans 15 amino acids. V lost 0 bases and J 3 bases, leaving 7 bases between the germline ends. CDR3 in DNA: TGTGCCAGCAGCTTGGATGCGGGTGGGGCCAACGTCCTGACTTTC. Encoded protein: CASSLDAGGANVLTF.

This chain joins TRBV19 and TRBJ1-6; perhaps TRBD1 as D (5 bases). V was trimmed by 6 bases and J by 5 bases, leaving 8 bases between them. Germline V CDR1 and CDR2: LNHDA, SQIVND (reference sequence). This CDR3 has 13 residues. CDR3 residues: CASRQVDNSPLHF. CDR3 DNA sequence: TGTGCCAGTAGACAGGTAGATAATTCACCCCTCCACTTT.

This clone was observed a handful of times. This chain links TRBV15 with TRBJ2-1, with 9 positions matching TRBD1. CDR3 size: 16 residues. Germline CDR1 is LNHNV and CDR2 is YYDKDF (reference sequence). V lost 5 bases, J lost 8 bases, and 13 bases stayed unmatched. CDR3: CATSHKQGALRHEQFF. The CDR3 DNA is TGTGCCACCAGCCATAAACAGGGGGCCCTCCGGCATGAGCAGTTCTTC.

The chain couples TRBV7-3 to TRBJ2-3; possible D gene TRBD1, 6 bases. Trimming shortened V by 5 bases and J by 2 bases, and 23 bases separated the two germline ends. This CDR3 is built from 18 residues. Germline V gene sequence: CDR1 SGHTA, CDR2 FQGTGA. The CDR3 nucleotides read TGTGCCAGCAGCCGGCCACCTCCGGGACACCGCCACACAGATACGCAGTATTTT. Translation: CASSRPPPGHRHTDTQYF. Full variable domain (missing parts from reference TRBV7-3 and TRBJ2-3): GAGVSQTPSNKVTEKGKYVELRCDPISGHTALYWYRQSLGQGPEFLIYFQGTGAADDSGLPNDRFFAVRPEGSVSTLKIQRTERGDSAVYLCASSRPPPGHRHTDTQYFGPGTRLTVL.

This clone was observed a few times. V and J are TRBV7-2 and TRBJ1-2; a weak D match, TRBD1 (5 bases). V was cut by 5 bases and J by 4 bases, with 14 bases left in between. Per the germline V gene, CDR1 is SGHTA and CDR2 is FQGNSA. The CDR3 has 14 residues. The CDR3 DNA reads as TGTGCCAGCAGCCCTGATGGGGGGGGCTATGGCTACACCTTC. It translates to CASSPDGGGYGYTF.

The chain carries TRBV7-7 and TRBJ2-5, with 8 positions matching TRBD1. Matching the DNA end better, TRBJ2-7 makes the J call doubtful. Germline loops: CDR1 SSHAT, CDR2 FNYEAQ (reference sequence). The CDR3 runs to 14 residues. Here the CDR3 reads CASSLDRGAYEQYF. DNA for the CDR3: TGTGCCAGCAGCTTAGACAGGGGGGCCTACGAGCAGTACTTC.

This clone was observed a few times. The chain is built from TRBV4-2 and TRBJ2-5; 11 bases are a match to TRBD2. The V and J ends lost 4 bases and 4 bases, in that order; junction bases with no gene match: 11. Germline CDR1 is LGHNA and CDR2 is YNFKEQ. The CDR3 sequence is 17 residues long. CDR3 in amino acids: CASSPGGSGGAGETQYF. The CDR3 nucleotides read TGTGCCAGCAGCCCAGGTGGTAGCGGGGGGGCGGGAGAGACCCAGTACTTC.

The chain is built from TRBV19 and TRBJ1-5; D remains unclear. V was shortened by 5 bases and J by 1 base, with 12 bases between the two germline ends. In germline, CDR1 is LNHDA, CDR2 SQIVND (reference sequence). The CDR3 loop spans 15 amino acids. This CDR3 reads CASSVAGGSNQPQHF. CDR3 DNA sequence: TGTGCCAGTAGTGTAGCGGGAGGGAGCAATCAGCCCCAGCATTTT. The entire variable domain, with the rest obtained from reference TRBV19 and TRBJ1-5, is as follows: DGGITQSPKYLFRKEGQNVTLSCEQNLNHDAMYWYRQDPGQGLRLIYYSQIVNDFQKGDIAEGYSVSREKKESFPLTVTSAQKNPTAFYLCASSVAGGSNQPQHFGDGTRLSIL.

This clone turned up a few times. CDR3 sequence: CASSEDRGQPQHF. CDR3 in DNA: TGTGCCAGCAGTGAGGACAGGGGGCAGCCCCAGCATTTT. The chain combines TRBV25-1 with TRBJ1-5, with 10 bases that match TRBD1. Germline lookup yields CDR1 MGHDK and CDR2 SYGVNS. J lost 7 bases, V lost 3 bases, and 0 bases had no gene match. This CDR3 has 13 residues.